The next 12 T cell receptor beta chains were all read from a single sample in a study of low-dose radiotherapy and immunotherapy resistance in tumors. Time point given: after trial treatment. The treatment here: LDRT plus nivolumab, ipilimumab, low-dose cyclophosphamide and aspirin (RACIN trial). The authors ran around 20 PCR cycles to amplify TCRs with a constant-region primer and V-primer adapter. A single record per CDR3 protein comes from TCRdb applying MiXCR to the reads. The repertoire has some 53,000 distinct CDR3 sequences, around 34% of them found once; the top ten carry roughly 8.2%. This specimen was PBMCs, taken after low-dose radiotherapy plus immunotherapy. The receptors here all came from a male donor with rectosigmoid adenocarcinoma.

Comments on this clonotype: Given a far larger clone just one base away, this is likely a sequencing read error. V usage is TRBV6-6 and J usage is TRBJ2-5; TRBD1 matches 7 bases. The ends lost 7 bases at V and 3 bases at J; junction bases unmatched: 11. In germline, CDR1 is MNHNY, CDR2 SVGAGI (reference sequence). The CDR3 covers 15 residues. The CDR3 region has the DNA TGTGCCAGCAATTCATCCGGGACAGCAAAAGAGACCCAGTACTTC. Translation gives CASNSSGTAKETQYF.

Remarks on this clonotype: A far larger clone lies a single base away; this is likely a read error. The V call is TRBV5-4, the J call TRBJ2-7; 8 nucleotides line up with TRBD2. Germline loops: CDR1 SGHNT, CDR2 YYREEE (reference sequence). After removal of 1 base from V and 12 bases from J, the junction contained 6 bases not matched to a gene. This CDR3 is built from 12 residues. Here the CDR3 reads CASSLHRGGPYF. The CDR3 nucleotides are TGTGCCAGCAGCTTGCACCGGGGGGGTCCGTACTTC.

This clonotype was counted a single time. The genes are TRBV28 and TRBJ1-4, with D perhaps TRBD1 (5 bases). This CDR3 region has 13 residues. From germline, CDR1 is MDHEN and CDR2 SYDVKM. Trimming stripped 10 bases from V and 0 bases from J, with 9 bases between. CDR3 in amino acids: CATGGTTNEKLFF. The CDR3 DNA is TGTGCCACTGGGGGTACAACTAATGAAAAACTGTTTTTT.

This sequence joins TRBV29-1 and TRBJ1-1, with D possibly matching TRBD1 (5 bases). The V end lost 0 bases, the J end lost 11 bases, and 16 bases lay between the germline ends. Germline values: CDR1 SQVTM, CDR2 ANQGSEA. The CDR3 is made up of 13 amino acids. The CDR3 DNA reads as TGCAGCGTTGAAGATAAATTAGGGAGACAGGCTTTCTTT. This codes for CSVEDKLGRQAFF.

This clonotype was recorded at least ten times. Here the CDR3 reads CASSLGRGNRVSGGYTF. CDR3 in DNA: TGTGCCAGCAGCTTAGGCAGGGGCAATCGGGTTAGCGGTGGCTACACCTTC. The rearrangement links TRBV11-2 to TRBJ1-2; TRBD1 might be the D (6 bases). CDR3 length: 17 amino acids. Trimming left V 1 base short and J 7 bases short, with 22 bases between. Germline V lookup: CDR1 SGHAT, CDR2 FQNNGV.

The chain links TRBV4-3 to TRBJ2-3; unclear D gene. Trimming stripped 4 bases from V and 4 bases from J, with 9 bases between. The CDR3 has 13 residues. The germline gives CDR1 LGHNA, CDR2 YSLEER. The CDR3 region has the DNA TGCGCCAGCAGCCTCATTACCGCAGATACGCAGTATTTT. Translated: CASSLITADTQYF.

The V and J genes are TRBV6-2 or TRBV6-3 and TRBJ1-3, with a weak D call TRBD1 (5 bases). V was trimmed by 6 bases and J by 0 bases, leaving 9 bases between them. The CDR3 is made up of 14 amino acids. CDR1 MNHEY and CDR2 SVGEGT come from the germline V gene. The CDR3 sequence: CASRRRDSGNTIYF. As DNA, the CDR3 is TGTGCCAGCAGACGCAGGGACTCTGGAAACACCATATATTTT.

The chain recombines TRBV20-1 with TRBJ2-7, with D possibly being TRBD1 or TRBD2 (5 bases each). Germline CDR1 is DFQATT and CDR2 is SNEGSKA (reference sequence). The CDR3 loop spans 15 amino acids. The germline V and J ends were trimmed by 0 bases and 2 bases, with 14 bases remaining between them. The CDR3 DNA is TGCAGTGCTAGAGATCCCCAGGGACGAACCTACGAGCAGTACTTC. This gives the protein CSARDPQGRTYEQYF.

This clonotype was observed many times. J is TRBJ1-5 and V is TRBV7-2; 10 nucleotides match TRBD1. This CDR3 spans 15 amino acids. Germline loops: CDR1 SGHTA, CDR2 FQGNSA. With 5 bases clipped from V and 6 bases from J, the junction kept 7 bases outside the gene matches. CDR3 amino acids: CASSVVTGGGQPQHF. For the CDR3, the DNA is TGTGCCAGCAGCGTCGTGACAGGGGGCGGTCAGCCCCAGCATTTT.

V is TRBV9 and J is TRBJ2-2; D unclear. Trimming took off 3 bases at V and 3 bases at J, with 9 bases between the two ends. The CDR3 spans 14 residues. CDR1 and CDR2 (germline): SGDLS, YYNGEE. The CDR3 nucleotides read TGTGCCAGCAGCGGACCGACTTACACCGGGGAGCTGTTTTTT. Translating it yields CASSGPTYTGELFF.

This clonotype was counted many times. The rearrangement links TRBV20-1 to TRBJ2-3; D possibly corresponds to TRBD2 (6 bases). CDR3 length: 14 residues. The germline gives CDR1 DFQATT, CDR2 SNEGSKA (reference sequence). Trimming removed 5 bases at V and 0 bases at J, with 12 bases between. CDR3 DNA: TGCAGTGCTCCTTTGAGCGGGAGCACAGATACGCAGTATTTT. Translating gives CSAPLSGSTDTQYF.

This sequence joins TRBV29-1 and TRBJ2-3, with D perhaps TRBD2 (5 bases). V was pared by 8 bases and J by 3 bases, with 12 bases between. The V gene's germline CDR1 is SQVTM and CDR2 ANQGSEA. The CDR3 covers 12 residues. CDR3 in amino acids: CSLRVGTDTQYF. The DNA of the CDR3 is TGCAGCTTGCGGGTGGGGACAGATACGCAGTATTTT.